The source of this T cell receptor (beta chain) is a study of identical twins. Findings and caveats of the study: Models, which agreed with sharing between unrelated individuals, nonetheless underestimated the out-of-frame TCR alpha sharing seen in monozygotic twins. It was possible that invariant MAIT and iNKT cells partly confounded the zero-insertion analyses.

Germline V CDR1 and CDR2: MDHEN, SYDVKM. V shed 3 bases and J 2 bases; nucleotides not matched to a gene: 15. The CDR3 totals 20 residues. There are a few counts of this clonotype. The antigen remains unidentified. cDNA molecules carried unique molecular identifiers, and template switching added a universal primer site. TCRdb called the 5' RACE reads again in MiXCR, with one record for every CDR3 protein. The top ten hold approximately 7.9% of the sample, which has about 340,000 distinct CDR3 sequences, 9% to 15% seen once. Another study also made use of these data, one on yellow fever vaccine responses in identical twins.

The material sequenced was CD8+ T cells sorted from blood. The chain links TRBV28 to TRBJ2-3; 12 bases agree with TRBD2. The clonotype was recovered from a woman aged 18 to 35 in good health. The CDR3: CASSFPPEGLAGQHTDTQYF. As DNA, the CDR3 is TGTGCCAGCAGTTTCCCTCCTGAAGGACTAGCGGGGCAACACACAGATACGCAGTATTTT. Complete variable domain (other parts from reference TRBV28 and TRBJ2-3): DVKVTQSSRYLVKRTGEKVFLECVQDMDHENMFWYRQDPGLGLRLIYFSYDVKMKEKGDIPEGYSVSREKKERFSLILESASTNQTSMYLCASSFPPEGLAGQHTDTQYFGPGTRLTVL.